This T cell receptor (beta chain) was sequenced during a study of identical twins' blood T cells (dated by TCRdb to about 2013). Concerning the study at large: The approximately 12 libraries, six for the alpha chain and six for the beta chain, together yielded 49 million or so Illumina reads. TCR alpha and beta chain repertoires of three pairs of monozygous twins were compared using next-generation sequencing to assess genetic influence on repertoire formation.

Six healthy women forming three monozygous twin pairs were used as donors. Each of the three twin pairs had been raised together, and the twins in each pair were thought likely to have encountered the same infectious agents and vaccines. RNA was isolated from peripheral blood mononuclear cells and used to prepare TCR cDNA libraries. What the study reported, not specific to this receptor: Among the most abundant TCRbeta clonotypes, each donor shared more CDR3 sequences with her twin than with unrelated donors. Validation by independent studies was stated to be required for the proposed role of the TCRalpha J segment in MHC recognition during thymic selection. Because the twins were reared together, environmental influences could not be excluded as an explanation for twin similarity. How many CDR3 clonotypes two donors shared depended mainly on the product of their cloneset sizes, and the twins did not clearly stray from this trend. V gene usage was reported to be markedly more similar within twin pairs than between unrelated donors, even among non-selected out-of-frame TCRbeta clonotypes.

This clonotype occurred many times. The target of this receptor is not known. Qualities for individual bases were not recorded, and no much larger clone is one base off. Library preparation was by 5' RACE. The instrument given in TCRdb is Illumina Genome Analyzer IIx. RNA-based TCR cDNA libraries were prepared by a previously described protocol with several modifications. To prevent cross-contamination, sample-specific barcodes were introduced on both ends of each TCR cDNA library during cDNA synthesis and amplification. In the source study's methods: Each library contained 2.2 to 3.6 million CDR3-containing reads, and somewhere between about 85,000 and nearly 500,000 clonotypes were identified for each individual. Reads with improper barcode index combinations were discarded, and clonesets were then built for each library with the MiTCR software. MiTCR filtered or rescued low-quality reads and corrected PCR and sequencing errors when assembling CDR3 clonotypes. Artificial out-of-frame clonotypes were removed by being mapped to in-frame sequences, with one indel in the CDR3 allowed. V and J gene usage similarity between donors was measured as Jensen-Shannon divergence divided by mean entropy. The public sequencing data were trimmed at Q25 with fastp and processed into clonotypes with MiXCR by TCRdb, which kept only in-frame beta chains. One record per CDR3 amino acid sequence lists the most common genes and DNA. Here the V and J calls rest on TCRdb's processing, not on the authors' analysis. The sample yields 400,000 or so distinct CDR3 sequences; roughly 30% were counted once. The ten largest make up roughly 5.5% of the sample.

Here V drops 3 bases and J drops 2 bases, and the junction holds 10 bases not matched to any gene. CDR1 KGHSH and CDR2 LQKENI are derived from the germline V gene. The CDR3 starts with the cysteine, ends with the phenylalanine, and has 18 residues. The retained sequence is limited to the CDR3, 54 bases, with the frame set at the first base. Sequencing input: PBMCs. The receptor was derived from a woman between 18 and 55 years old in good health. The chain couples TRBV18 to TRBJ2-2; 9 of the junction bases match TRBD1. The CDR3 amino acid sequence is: CASSPKTLTGGNTGELFF. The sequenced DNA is TGTGCCAGCTCACCCAAGACTCTGACAGGGGGAAACACCGGGGAGCTGTTTTTT. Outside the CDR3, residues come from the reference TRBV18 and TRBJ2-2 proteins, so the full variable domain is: NAGVMQNPRHLVRRRGQEARLRCSPMKGHSHVYWYRQLPEEGLKFMVYLQKENIIDESGMPKERFSAEFPKEGPSILRIQQVVRGDSAAYFCASSPKTLTGGNTGELFFGEGSRLTVL.